The 15 T cell receptor beta chains below come from one sample, sequenced in a study of blood T cell repertoires in COVID-19. The method was immunoSEQ multiplex PCR; TCRdb's version includes in-frame clones alone and lacks a portion of them. The sample includes about 30,000 clones, under 80% of them seen just once. The sequencing input was peripheral blood. These receptors were obtained from a woman in her seventies with active or convalescent COVID-19.

The chain couples TRBV5-1 to TRBJ1-6; possible D gene TRBD1, 6 bases. V was cut by 0 bases and J by 8 bases, with 6 bases left in between. CDR1 SGHRS and CDR2 YFSETQ come from the germline V gene. This CDR3 contains 13 residues. The CDR3 protein is CASSLDRDSPLHF. The CDR3 DNA sequence: TGCGCCAGCAGCTTGGACAGGGATTCACCCCTCCACTTT.

The CDR3 protein is CASSPFLAGVNTGELFF. CDR3 nucleotides: TGTGCCAGCTCACCGTTTTTAGCCGGCGTAAACACCGGGGAGCTGTTTTTT. The rearrangement uses TRBV18 and TRBJ2-2; unclear D gene. V was trimmed by 3 bases and J by 2 bases, leaving 16 bases between them. The CDR3 totals 17 residues. Germline lookup yields CDR1 KGHSH and CDR2 LQKENI. Together with reference TRBV18 and TRBJ2-2, the CDR3 gives the full variable domain: NAGVMQNPRHLVRRRGQEARLRCSPMKGHSHVYWYRQLPEEGLKFMVYLQKENIIDESGMPKERFSAEFPKEGPSILRIQQVVRGDSAAYFCASSPFLAGVNTGELFFGEGSRLTVL.

V usage is TRBV19 and J usage is TRBJ1-6, with no clear D. CDR1 is LNHDA, CDR2 SQIVND, per germline (reference sequence). V lost 6 bases and J lost 7, with 10 bases in between. This CDR3 has 13 amino acids. CDR3 sequence (DNA): TGTGCCAGTAGCGAGGTACGGAATTCACCCCTCCACTTT. Residues: CASSEVRNSPLHF. The variable domain in full, with the rest retrieved from reference TRBV19 and TRBJ1-6, is DGGITQSPKYLFRKEGQNVTLSCEQNLNHDAMYWYRQDPGQGLRLIYYSQIVNDFQKGDIAEGYSVSREKKESFPLTVTSAQKNPTAFYLCASSEVRNSPLHFGNGTRLTVT.

The chain is built from TRBV21-1 and TRBJ1-6; the DNA was not compared with TRBD1, the D call given in the table. TRBV21-1 is a pseudogene segment. This CDR3 is 18 amino acids long. CDR3 coding DNA: TGTGCCAGCAGCAAAGGGGGGCCGAATACGGGATCTGGTTCACCCCTCCACTTT. It encodes CASSKGGPNTGSGSPLHF.

V usage is TRBV6-4 and J usage is TRBJ2-1; 11 bases match TRBD2. Germline V gene sequence: CDR1 MRHNA, CDR2 SNTAGT. The CDR3 has 18 amino acids. V shed 6 bases and J 3 bases; nucleotides not matched to a gene: 13. The chain's CDR3 is CASSPTNSGGAFYNEQFF. In DNA, the CDR3 is TGTGCCAGCAGCCCAACAAATAGCGGGGGGGCATTCTACAATGAGCAGTTCTTC.

V gene TRBV5-4 combines with J gene TRBJ1-1; D perhaps matches TRBD1 (5 bases). Germline lookup yields CDR1 SGHNT and CDR2 YYREEE (reference sequence). The CDR3 sequence is 14 residues long. Trimming took 0 bases from V and 4 from J, leaving 10 bases between them. CDR3 nucleotide sequence: TGTGCCAGCAGCTTGGCCAGGGATGGCACTGAAGCTTTCTTT. Translated, it gives CASSLARDGTEAFF.

This clone occurred a few times. The sample has other DNA sequences that encode this CDR3 too. CDR3 residues: CASSSGLAVPYEQYF. The CDR3 nucleotides read TGTGCCAGCAGTTCCGGACTAGCGGTCCCCTACGAGCAGTACTTC. The gene calls are TRBV6-5 and TRBJ2-7; 10 bases are shared with TRBD2. In germline, CDR1 is MNHEY, CDR2 SVGAGI. CDR3 length: 15 residues. V dropped 4 bases and J dropped 2; count of bases not matched to a gene: 5.

The V call is TRBV7-2, the J call TRBJ2-3; 15 positions match TRBD2. J gave up 5 bases and V 5 bases, and 11 bases lay outside the gene matches. CDR1 is SGHTA, CDR2 FQGNSA, per germline. The CDR3 spans 18 residues. This CDR3 is CASSLARTSGRARDTQYF. In DNA form, the CDR3 reads TGTGCCAGCAGCCTCGCCCGGACTAGCGGGAGGGCCAGAGATACGCAGTATTTT.

The chain recombines TRBV7-9 with TRBJ1-6; 9 bases align to TRBD1. Trimming removed 1 base from V and 7 bases from J; junction bases left unmatched: 11. CDR3 length equals 18 residues. Germline values: CDR1 SEHNR, CDR2 FQNEAQ (reference sequence). CDR3 bases: TGTGCCAGCAGCTTAGTCGGGACAGGGAAATATCCCAATTCACCCCTCCACTTT. This translates into CASSLVGTGKYPNSPLHF. Full variable domain (rest looked up from reference TRBV7-9 and TRBJ1-6): DTGVSQNPRHKITKRGQNVTFRCDPISEHNRLYWYRQTLGQGPEFLTYFQNEAQLEKSRLLSDRFSAERPKGSFSTLEIQRTEQGDSAMYLCASSLVGTGKYPNSPLHFGNGTRLTVT.

The rearrangement joins TRBV19 to TRBJ2-2; D is ambiguous. The V and J ends lost 11 bases and 4 bases respectively, with 5 bases between them. The CDR3 is 10 amino acids. CDR1 is LNHDA, CDR2 SQIVND, per germline (reference sequence). CDR3 coding DNA: TGTGCCGGCGGCACCGGGGAGCTGTTTTTT. This translates into CAGGTGELFF.

The V gene is TRBV20-1, the J gene TRBJ1-2; the D is unclear. This CDR3 spans 11 amino acids. Germline V CDR1 and CDR2: DFQATT, SNEGSKA (reference sequence). V was shortened by 8 bases and J by 5 bases, with 12 bases between the two germline ends. CDR3 coding DNA: TGCAGTCCACTGGAGGTGTATGGCTACACCTTC. Translating it yields CSPLEVYGYTF.

V and J are TRBV4-3 and TRBJ2-7; D possibly corresponds to TRBD2 (5 bases). This CDR3 is 14 amino acids long. Trimming took off 1 base at V and 2 bases at J, with 9 bases between the two ends. Germline lookup yields CDR1 LGHNA and CDR2 YSLEER. CDR3 loop: CASSQADGAYEQYF. CDR3 nucleotides: TGCGCCAGCAGCCAAGCGGACGGGGCCTACGAGCAGTACTTC.

The chain combines TRBV19 with TRBJ2-3, with no clear D. In germline, CDR1 is LNHDA, CDR2 SQIVND (reference sequence). The CDR3 has 13 residues. Trimming removed 3 bases from V and 2 bases from J, with 6 bases in between. This chain's CDR3 is CASSISYTDTQYF. The CDR3 nucleotides are TGTGCCAGTAGTATTTCCTACACAGATACGCAGTATTTT. The full variable domain, its missing parts supplied by reference TRBV19 and TRBJ2-3, is DGGITQSPKYLFRKEGQNVTLSCEQNLNHDAMYWYRQDPGQGLRLIYYSQIVNDFQKGDIAEGYSVSREKKESFPLTVTSAQKNPTAFYLCASSISYTDTQYFGPGTRLTVL.

Comments on this clone: A much larger clone differs from this one at a single base, so this may be a read error. The chain carries TRBV15 and TRBJ1-2; TRBD1 aligns across 10 bases. CDR3 length: 15 residues. The germline V gene has CDR1 LNHNV and CDR2 YYDKDF (reference sequence). The CDR3 loop reads CATSRAGTGVYSYTF. The CDR3 DNA sequence: TGTGCCACCAGCAGAGCGGGGACAGGGGTCTATAGCTACACCTTC.

V usage is TRBV10-3 and J usage is TRBJ2-3, with D unresolved. Trimming stripped 4 bases from V and 4 bases from J, with 9 bases between. Germline V gives CDR1 ENHRY, CDR2 SYGVKD. This CDR3 has 13 amino acids. DNA of the CDR3: TGTGCCATCAGTGGAGGCTACTCAGATACGCAGTATTTT. This codes for CAISGGYSDTQYF.